The 2 T cell receptor beta chains presented below share a single source sample, sequenced in a study of blood T cells in healthy people across ages. The second PCR ran roughly 6 to 11 cycles with a sample-barcoded 5' primer and J-beta primers. TCRdb analysed the 5' RACE reads with MiXCR anew, one entry per CDR3 protein. The repertoire includes more than 800,000 distinct CDR3 sequences, around 43% of them detected once, and under 20% sits in the top ten. The sample was blood. All receptors come from a woman in her sixties in good health.

This clonotype was observed a few times. V is TRBV3-1 and J is TRBJ2-7; D possibly corresponds to TRBD2 (6 bases). Trimming left V 1 base short and J 7 bases short, with 11 bases between. This CDR3 has 13 amino acids. The V gene's germline CDR1 is LGHDT and CDR2 YNNKEL (reference sequence). The CDR3 spells CASSQVPGREQYF. DNA for the CDR3: TGTGCCAGCAGCCAAGTTCCGGGGAGGGAGCAGTACTTC.

This clonotype was detected ten times or more. This rearrangement joins TRBV5-1 to TRBJ2-7; 10 positions match TRBD2. With V trimmed by 4 bases and J by 0 bases, 4 bases remained unmatched. This CDR3 comprises 15 residues. The germline V gene has CDR1 SGHRS and CDR2 YFSETQ. The CDR3 DNA reads as TGCGCCAGCAGCGAAGGACTAGCGGTCTCCTACGAGCAGTACTTC. Amino acids: CASSEGLAVSYEQYF. Filled out from reference TRBV5-1 and TRBJ2-7, the complete variable domain reads KAGVTQTPRYLIKTRGQQVTLSCSPISGHRSVSWYQQTPGQGLQFLFEYFSETQRNKGNFPGRFSGRQFSNSRSEMNVSTLELGDSALYLCASSEGLAVSYEQYFGPGTRLTVT.